This entry concerns a single T cell receptor (beta chain). As yet, its antigen is unknown. This sample was taken from a study of T-cell reconstitution after alpha-beta-depleted transplantation in children. Points from the study as a whole: Reports say that about two months after transplant, the alpha-beta T cells came out of several hundred graft clones that had expanded. Newly generated T cells supplied most T-cell counts and diversity one year post-transplant. Some patients showed high day-60 TCRbeta diversity, which derived from surviving recipient T cells and thymic progenitors.

Library preparation (for TCRbeta) was performed with unique molecular identifiers. MiXCR, applied by TCRdb to the PCR reads, yields one record per CDR3 protein. The table records fewer than 1 million distinct CDR3 sequences, about 16% of them present only once. The CDR3 loop spans 15 amino acids. V lost 4 bases, J lost 8 bases, and 18 bases lay in between. Germline CDR1 is MGHRA and CDR2 is YSYEKL. The V call is TRBV4-1, the J call TRBJ2-1; no clear D gene. This TCR came from a male patient younger than 18 who had a stem cell transplant for acute lymphoblastic leukemia, so the T cells may come from the graft donor. The specimen was PBMCs, mostly from graft donor cells, collected 360 days after TCRalphabeta/CD19-depleted stem cell transplant. For the CDR3, the DNA is TGCGCCAGCAGCCGCTTGACCACGGGCCTTGATGAGCAGTTCTTC. It yields the protein CASSRLTTGLDEQFF.